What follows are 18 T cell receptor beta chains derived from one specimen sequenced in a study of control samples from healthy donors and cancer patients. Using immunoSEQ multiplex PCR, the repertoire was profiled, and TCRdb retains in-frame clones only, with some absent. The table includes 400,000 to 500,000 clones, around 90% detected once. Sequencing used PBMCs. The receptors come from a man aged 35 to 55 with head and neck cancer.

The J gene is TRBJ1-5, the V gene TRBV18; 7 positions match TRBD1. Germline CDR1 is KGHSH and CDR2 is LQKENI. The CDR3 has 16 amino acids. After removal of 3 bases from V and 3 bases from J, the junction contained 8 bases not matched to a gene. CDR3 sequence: CASSPAGDSFNQPQHF. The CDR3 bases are TGTGCCAGCTCACCGGCTGGGGACAGTTTCAATCAGCCCCAGCATTTT.

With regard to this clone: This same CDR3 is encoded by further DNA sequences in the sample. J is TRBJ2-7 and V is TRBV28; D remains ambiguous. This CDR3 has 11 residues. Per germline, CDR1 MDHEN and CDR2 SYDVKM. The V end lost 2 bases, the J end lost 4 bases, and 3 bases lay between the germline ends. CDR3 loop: CASSLGYEQYF. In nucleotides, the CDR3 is TGTGCCAGCAGTTTAGGGTACGAGCAGTACTTC.

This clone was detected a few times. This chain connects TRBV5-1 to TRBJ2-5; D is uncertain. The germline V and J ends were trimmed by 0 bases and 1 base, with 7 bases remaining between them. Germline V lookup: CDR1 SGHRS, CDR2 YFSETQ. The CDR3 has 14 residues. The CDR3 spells CASSLASVQETQYF. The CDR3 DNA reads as TGCGCCAGCAGCTTGGCATCGGTCCAAGAGACCCAGTACTTC.

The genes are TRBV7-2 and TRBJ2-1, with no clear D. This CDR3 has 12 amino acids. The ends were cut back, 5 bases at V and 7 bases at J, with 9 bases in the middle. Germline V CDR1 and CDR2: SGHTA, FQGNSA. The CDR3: CASSLLWNEQFF. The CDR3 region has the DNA TGTGCCAGCAGCCTTTTGTGGAATGAGCAGTTCTTC.

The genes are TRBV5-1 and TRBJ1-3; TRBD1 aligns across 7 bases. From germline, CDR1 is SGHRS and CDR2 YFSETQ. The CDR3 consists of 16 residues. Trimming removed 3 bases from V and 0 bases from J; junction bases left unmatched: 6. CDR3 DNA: TGCGCCAGCAGCTCGGGACAGACCCTCTCTGGAAACACCATATATTTT. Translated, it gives CASSSGQTLSGNTIYF. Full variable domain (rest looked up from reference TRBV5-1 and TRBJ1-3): KAGVTQTPRYLIKTRGQQVTLSCSPISGHRSVSWYQQTPGQGLQFLFEYFSETQRNKGNFPGRFSGRQFSNSRSEMNVSTLELGDSALYLCASSSGQTLSGNTIYFGEGSWLTVV.

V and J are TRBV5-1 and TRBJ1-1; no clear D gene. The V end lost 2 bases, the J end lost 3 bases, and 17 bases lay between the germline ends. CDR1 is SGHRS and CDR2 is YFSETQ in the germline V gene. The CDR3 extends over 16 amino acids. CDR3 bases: TGCGCCAGCAGCTTAGGACGGTCTGGAGTGGACACTGAAGCTTTCTTT. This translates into CASSLGRSGVDTEAFF.

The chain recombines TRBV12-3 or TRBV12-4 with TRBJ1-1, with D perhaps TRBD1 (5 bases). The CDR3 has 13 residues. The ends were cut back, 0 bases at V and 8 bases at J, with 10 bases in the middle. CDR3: CASSLALRTEAFF. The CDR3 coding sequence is TGTGCCAGCAGTTTAGCGCTGAGGACAGAAGCTTTCTTT.

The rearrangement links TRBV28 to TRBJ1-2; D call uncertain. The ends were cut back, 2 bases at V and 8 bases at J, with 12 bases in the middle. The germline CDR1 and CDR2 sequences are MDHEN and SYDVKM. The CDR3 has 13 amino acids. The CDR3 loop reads CASSLITPEGYTF. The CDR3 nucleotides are TGTGCCAGCAGTTTAATCACCCCGGAGGGCTACACCTTC.

CDR3 nucleotide sequence: TGTGCCAGCAGCTTGGAGGGGGGTATCTATGAGCAGTTCTTC. Protein: CASSLEGGIYEQFF. The genes are TRBV5-4 and TRBJ2-1; D is possibly TRBD1 or TRBD2 (6 bases each). The CDR3 totals 14 residues. Looked up from germline, CDR1 is SGHNT and CDR2 is YYREEE (reference sequence). The germline V and J ends were trimmed by 0 bases and 8 bases, with 12 bases remaining between them.

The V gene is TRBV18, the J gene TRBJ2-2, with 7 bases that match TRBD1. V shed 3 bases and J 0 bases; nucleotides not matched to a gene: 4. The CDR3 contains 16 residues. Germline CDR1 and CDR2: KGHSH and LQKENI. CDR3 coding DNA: TGTGCCAGCTCACCCTCAGGGGGTTCGAACACCGGGGAGCTGTTTTTT. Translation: CASSPSGGSNTGELFF.

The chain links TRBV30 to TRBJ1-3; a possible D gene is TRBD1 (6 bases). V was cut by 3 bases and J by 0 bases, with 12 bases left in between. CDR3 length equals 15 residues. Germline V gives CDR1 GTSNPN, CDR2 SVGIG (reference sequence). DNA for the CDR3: TGTGCCTGGAGCCTACAGGGCCTCTCTGGAAACACCATATATTTT. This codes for CAWSLQGLSGNTIYF.

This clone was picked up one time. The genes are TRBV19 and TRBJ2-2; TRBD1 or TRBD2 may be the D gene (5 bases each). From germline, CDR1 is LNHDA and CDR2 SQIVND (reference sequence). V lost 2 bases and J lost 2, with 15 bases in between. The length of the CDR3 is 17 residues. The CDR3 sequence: CASSIKSGRLNTGELFF. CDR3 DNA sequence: TGTGCCAGTAGTATAAAGTCGGGACGTTTAAACACCGGGGAGCTGTTTTTT.

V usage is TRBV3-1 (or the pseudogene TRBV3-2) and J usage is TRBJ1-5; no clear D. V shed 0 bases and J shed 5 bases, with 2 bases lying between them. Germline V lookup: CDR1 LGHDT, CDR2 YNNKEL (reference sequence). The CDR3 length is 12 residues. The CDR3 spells CASSQDHQPQHF. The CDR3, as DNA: TGTGCCAGCAGCCAAGATCATCAGCCCCAGCATTTT.

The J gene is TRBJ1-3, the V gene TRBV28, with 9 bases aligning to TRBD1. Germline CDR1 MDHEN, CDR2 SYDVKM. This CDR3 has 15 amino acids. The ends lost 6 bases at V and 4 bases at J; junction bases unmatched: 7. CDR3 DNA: TGTGCCAGCAGGGGGGGACAGGGTTCCGGAAACACCATATATTTT. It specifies CASRGGQGSGNTIYF.

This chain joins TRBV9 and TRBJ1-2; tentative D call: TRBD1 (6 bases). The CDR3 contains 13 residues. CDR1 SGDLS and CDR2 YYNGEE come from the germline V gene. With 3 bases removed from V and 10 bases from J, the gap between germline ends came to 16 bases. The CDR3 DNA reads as TGTGCCAGCAGCGCGTCCAGGGGATCCTTCTACACCTTC. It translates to CASSASRGSFYTF. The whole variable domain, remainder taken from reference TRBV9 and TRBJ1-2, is DSGVTQTPKHLITATGQRVTLRCSPRSGDLSVYWYQQSLDQGLQFLIQYYNGEERAKGNILERFSAQQFPDLHSELNLSSLELGDSALYFCASSASRGSFYTFGSGTRLTVV.

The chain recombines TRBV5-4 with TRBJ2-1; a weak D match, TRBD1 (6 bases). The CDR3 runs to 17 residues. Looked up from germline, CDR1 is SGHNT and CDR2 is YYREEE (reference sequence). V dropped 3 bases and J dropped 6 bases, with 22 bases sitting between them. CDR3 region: CASSSSPLGGRSNEQFF. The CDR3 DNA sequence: TGTGCCAGCAGCTCGAGCCCCCTTGGGGGCCGTTCCAATGAGCAGTTCTTC.

The CDR3 region is CASSAGQMNTEAFF. The CDR3, as DNA: TGTGCCAGTAGTGCGGGACAGATGAACACTGAAGCTTTCTTT. This sequence joins TRBV19 and TRBJ1-1; 7 bases agree with TRBD1. V shed 5 bases and J 0 bases; nucleotides not matched to a gene: 3. Germline lookup yields CDR1 LNHDA and CDR2 SQIVND (reference sequence). The CDR3 loop spans 14 amino acids.

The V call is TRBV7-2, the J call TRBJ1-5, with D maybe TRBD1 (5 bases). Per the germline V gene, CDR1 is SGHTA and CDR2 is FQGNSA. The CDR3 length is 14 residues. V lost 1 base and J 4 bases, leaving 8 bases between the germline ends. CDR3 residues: CASSLGGGNQPQHF. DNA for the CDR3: TGTGCCAGCAGCTTAGGGGGCGGGAATCAGCCCCAGCATTTT.